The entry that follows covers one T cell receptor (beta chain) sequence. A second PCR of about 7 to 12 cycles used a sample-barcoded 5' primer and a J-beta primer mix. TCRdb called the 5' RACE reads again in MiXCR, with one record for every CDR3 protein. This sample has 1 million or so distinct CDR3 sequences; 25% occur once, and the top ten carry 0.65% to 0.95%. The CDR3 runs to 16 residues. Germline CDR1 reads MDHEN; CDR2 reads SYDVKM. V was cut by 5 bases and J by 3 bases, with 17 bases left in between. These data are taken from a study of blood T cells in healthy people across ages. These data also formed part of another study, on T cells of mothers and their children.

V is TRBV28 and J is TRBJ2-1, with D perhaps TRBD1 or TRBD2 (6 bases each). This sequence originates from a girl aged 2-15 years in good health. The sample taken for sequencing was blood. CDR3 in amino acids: CASSERGEDFYNEQFF. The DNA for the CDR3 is TGTGCCAGCAGTGAGAGGGGGGAGGATTTCTACAATGAGCAGTTCTTC.